This TCR beta chain was recovered during a study of T cell responses to AZD1222 COVID-19 vaccine. Study-wide points: As reported, nearly half of all spike-specific TCRs target variant regions that are unmutated. Spike-specific TCR breadth rose after two AZD1222 doses, and depth rose as well.

About this clone itself: The antigen remains undetermined.

The CDR3 runs to 11 residues. Germline V lookup: CDR1 DFQATT, CDR2 SNEGSKA (reference sequence). Trimming removed 4 bases at V and 8 bases at J, with 9 bases between. Some second doses came at about 4 weeks and others at about 12 weeks; these were pooled. Measured with immunoSEQ multiplex PCR; TCRdb has only the in-frame clones, and not every one. Of 110,000 or so clones listed, more than 70% are singletons. The V and J genes are TRBV20-1 and TRBJ2-1; D is possibly TRBD1 (6 bases). The sequence was obtained from an adult who received the AZD1222 COVID-19 vaccine. The source material was peripheral blood, sampled 28 days after the second AZD1222 dose. The CDR3 DNA follows: TGCAGTGCTACAGGGGACGATGAGCAGTTCTTC. Translation gives CSATGDDEQFF.